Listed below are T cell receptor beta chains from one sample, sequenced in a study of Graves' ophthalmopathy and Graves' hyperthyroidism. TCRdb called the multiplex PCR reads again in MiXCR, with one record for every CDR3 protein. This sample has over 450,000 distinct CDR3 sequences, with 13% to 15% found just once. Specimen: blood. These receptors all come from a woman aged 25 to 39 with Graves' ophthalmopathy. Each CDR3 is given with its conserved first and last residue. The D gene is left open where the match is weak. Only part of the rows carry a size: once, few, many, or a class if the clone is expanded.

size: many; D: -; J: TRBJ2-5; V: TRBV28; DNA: TGTGCCAGCAGTGAGATGAGGGAAGAGACCCAGTACTTC; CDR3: CASSEMREETQYF
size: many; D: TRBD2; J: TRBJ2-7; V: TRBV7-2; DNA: TGTGCCAGCAGCCTGAGTAGCGGGGGCTCCTACGAGCAGTACTTC; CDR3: CASSLSSGGSYEQYF
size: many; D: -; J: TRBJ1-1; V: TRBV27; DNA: TGTGCCAGCAGTCCCACACAGGGAGCGTTCACTGAAGCTTTCTTT; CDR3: CASSPTQGAFTEAFF
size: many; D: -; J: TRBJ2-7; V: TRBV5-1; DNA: TGCGCCAGCAGCCCGGAGGGCCGGCCGACCAACGAGCAGTACTTC; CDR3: CASSPEGRPTNEQYF
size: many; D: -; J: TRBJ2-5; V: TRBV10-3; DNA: TGTGCCATCAGTGATTTAGCCGGGGGCACCCCCGAAGAGACCCAGTACTTC; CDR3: CAISDLAGGTPEETQYF
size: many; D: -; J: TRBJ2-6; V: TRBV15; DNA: TGTGCCACCAGCAGAGAGGCAGGGGGGAGGTTCTCTGGGGCCAACGTCCTGACTTTC; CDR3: CATSREAGGRFSGANVLTF
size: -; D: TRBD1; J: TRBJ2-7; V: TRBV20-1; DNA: TGCAGGTTACAGGGGTCTCACGACGAGCAGTACTTC; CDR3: CRLQGSHDEQYF
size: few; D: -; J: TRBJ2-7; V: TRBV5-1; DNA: TGCGCCAGCAGTGAGACAACATATTCCTACGAGCAGTACTTC; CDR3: CASSETTYSYEQYF
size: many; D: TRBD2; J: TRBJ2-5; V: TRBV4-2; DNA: TGTGCCAGCAGCCAAGGACTAGCGGAGACCCAGTACTTC; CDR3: CASSQGLAETQYF
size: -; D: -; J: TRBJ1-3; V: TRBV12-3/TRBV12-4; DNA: TGTGCCAGCAGTTTAGCGGTGGGGTGGAACACCATATATTTT; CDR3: CASSLAVGWNTIYF
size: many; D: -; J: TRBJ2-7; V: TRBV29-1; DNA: TGCAGCGTTCTAGAGGCCTACGAGCAGTACTTC; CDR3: CSVLEAYEQYF
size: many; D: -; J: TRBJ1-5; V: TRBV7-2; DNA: TGTGCCAGCAGCTTATCGACAGAACCAAAGAACCCCCAGCATTTT; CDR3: CASSLSTEPKNPQHF
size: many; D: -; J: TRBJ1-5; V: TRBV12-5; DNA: TGTGCTAGTGGGAGGGATTCCCTCTATAGCAATCAGCCCCAGCATTTT; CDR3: CASGRDSLYSNQPQHF
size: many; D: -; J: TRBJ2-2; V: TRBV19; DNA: TGTGCCAGTAGTACAGTGATGGTGGCCGGGGAGCTGTTTTTT; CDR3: CASSTVMVAGELFF
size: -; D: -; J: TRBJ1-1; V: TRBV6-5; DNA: TGTGCCAGCAGTATACCGGGAACGTTCACTGAAGCTTCCTTT; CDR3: CASSIPGTFTEASF
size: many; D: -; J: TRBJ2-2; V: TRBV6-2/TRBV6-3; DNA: TGTGCCAGCAGTTACAATTCTAACACCGGGGAGCTGTTTTTT; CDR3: CASSYNSNTGELFF
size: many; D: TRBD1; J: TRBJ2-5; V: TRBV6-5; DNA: TGTGCCAGCAGTTACTCGATTGGACAGGGGATACGGGAGACCCAGTACTTC; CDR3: CASSYSIGQGIRETQYF
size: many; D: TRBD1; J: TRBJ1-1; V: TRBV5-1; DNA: TGCGCCAGCAGCTTAGGACAGGGCTTAACTGAAGCTTTCTTT; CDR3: CASSLGQGLTEAFF
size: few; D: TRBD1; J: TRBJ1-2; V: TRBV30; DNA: TGTGCCTGGGTAGGACAGGGCAACTATGGCTACACCTTC; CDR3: CAWVGQGNYGYTF
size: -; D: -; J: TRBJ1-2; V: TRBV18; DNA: TGTGCCAGCTCACCCGGGACAACCGCTAACTATGGCTACACCTTC; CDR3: CASSPGTTANYGYTF
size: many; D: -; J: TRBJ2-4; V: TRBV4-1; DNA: TGCGCCAGCAGCCAAGATATACAGGGTTGGGTTCAGTACTTC; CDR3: CASSQDIQGWVQYF
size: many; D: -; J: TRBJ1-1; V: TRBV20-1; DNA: TGCAGTGCTAGGCCCGGGGGTCTGAACACTGAAGCTTTCTTT; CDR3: CSARPGGLNTEAFF
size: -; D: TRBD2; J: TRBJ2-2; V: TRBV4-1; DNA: TGCGCCAGCAGCCAAGATACCAGTAGCGGGAGAAGAACCGGGGAGCTGTTTTTT; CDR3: CASSQDTSSGRRTGELFF